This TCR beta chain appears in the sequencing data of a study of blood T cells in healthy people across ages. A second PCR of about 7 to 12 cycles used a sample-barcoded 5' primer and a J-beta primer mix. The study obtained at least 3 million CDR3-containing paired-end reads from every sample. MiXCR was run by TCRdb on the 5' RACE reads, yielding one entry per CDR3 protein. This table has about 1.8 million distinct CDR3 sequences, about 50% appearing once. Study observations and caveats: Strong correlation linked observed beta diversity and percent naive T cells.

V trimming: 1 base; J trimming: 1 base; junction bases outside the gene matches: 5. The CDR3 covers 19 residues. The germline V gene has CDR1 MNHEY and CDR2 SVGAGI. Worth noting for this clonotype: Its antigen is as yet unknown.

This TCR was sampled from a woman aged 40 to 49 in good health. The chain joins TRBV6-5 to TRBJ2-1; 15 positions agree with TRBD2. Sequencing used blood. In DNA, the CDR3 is TGTGCCAGCAGTTACTTTAGAGGGACTAGCGGGGGGTCCTACAATGAGCAGTTCTTC. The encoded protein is CASSYFRGTSGGSYNEQFF.